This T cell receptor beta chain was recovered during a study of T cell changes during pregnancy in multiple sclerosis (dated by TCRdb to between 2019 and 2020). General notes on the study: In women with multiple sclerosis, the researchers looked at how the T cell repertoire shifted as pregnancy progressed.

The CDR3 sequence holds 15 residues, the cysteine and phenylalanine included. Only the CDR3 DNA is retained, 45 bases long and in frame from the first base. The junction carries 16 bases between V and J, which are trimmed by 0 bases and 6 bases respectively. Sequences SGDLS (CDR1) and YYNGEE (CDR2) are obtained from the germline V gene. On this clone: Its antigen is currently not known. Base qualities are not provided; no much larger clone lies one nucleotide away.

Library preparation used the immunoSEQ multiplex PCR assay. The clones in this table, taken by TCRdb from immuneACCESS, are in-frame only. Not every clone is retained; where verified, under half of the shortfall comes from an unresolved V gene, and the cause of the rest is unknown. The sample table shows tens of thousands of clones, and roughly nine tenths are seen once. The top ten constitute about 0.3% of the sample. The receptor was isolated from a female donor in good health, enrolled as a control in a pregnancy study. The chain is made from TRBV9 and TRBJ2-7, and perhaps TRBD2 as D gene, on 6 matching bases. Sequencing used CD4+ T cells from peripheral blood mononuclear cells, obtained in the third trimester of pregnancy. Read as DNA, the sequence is TGTGCCAGCAGCGTAGCGGGGGACGCTAGCTTCGAGCAGTACTTC. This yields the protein CASSVAGDASFEQYF.